Each of the 29 T cell receptor beta chains below was sequenced from the same sample in a study of T-cell reconstitution after alpha-beta-depleted transplantation in children. Library preparation (for TCRbeta) was performed with unique molecular identifiers. TCRdb redid the calling of the PCR reads with MiXCR, one entry per CDR3 protein. The profile shows hundreds of thousands of distinct CDR3 sequences, 7% to 9% of them singletons. The sample consisted of PBMCs, mostly from graft donor cells, taken 360 days after TCRalphabeta/CD19-depleted stem cell transplant. The receptors come from a male patient between 2 and 9 years old who had a stem cell transplant for acute myeloid leukemia, so the T cells may come from the graft donor.

This clonotype turned up a few times. The chain carries TRBV4-2 and TRBJ2-5, with D possibly TRBD2 on 5 matching bases. Trimming removed 1 base from V and 5 bases from J, with 17 bases in between. Germline-derived CDR1 and CDR2 are LGHNA and YNFKEQ. CDR3 length: 16 residues. CDR3 DNA sequence: TGTGCCAGCAGCCAAGGAGCTAGCACCGAACGGGAGACCCAGTACTTC. Amino acids: CASSQGASTERETQYF.

This clonotype turned up a few times. This rearrangement joins TRBV12-3 or TRBV12-4 to TRBJ1-1, with 9 bases identical to TRBD1. The CDR3 spans 16 residues. V shed 4 bases, J shed 7 bases, and the junction held 13 bases outside the gene matches. As DNA, the CDR3 is TGTGCCAGCAGTTCTGGACAGGGGTTGGTCCTTGATGAAGCTTTCTTT. Translation: CASSSGQGLVLDEAFF.

This clonotype showed up many times. The rearrangement uses TRBV29-1 and TRBJ2-1; TRBD2 matches at 11 bases. V was clipped by 3 bases and J by 2 bases; unmatched bases: 6. The germline V gene has CDR1 SQVTM and CDR2 ANQGSEA. CDR3 length: 16 residues. CDR3 region: CSVEGLAALTYNEQFF. DNA of the CDR3: TGCAGCGTTGAGGGACTAGCGGCACTCACCTACAATGAGCAGTTCTTC.

This clonotype was detected ten times or more. The chain recombines TRBV5-5 with TRBJ2-1, with 9 bases aligning to TRBD2. In germline, CDR1 is SGHKS, CDR2 YYEKEE (reference sequence). The V and J ends lost 3 bases and 0 bases, in that order; junction bases with no gene match: 10. The CDR3 loop spans 18 amino acids. CDR3 bases: TGTGCCAGCAGCTCGCTAGCGGGGCATACTAGCTCCTACAATGAGCAGTTCTTC. Protein product: CASSSLAGHTSSYNEQFF.

V is TRBV20-1 and J is TRBJ2-4, with 7 bases lining up with TRBD1. V was pared by 5 bases and J by 1 base, with 8 bases of the junction left unmatched. The CDR3 spans 15 residues. Germline V gives CDR1 DFQATT, CDR2 SNEGSKA (reference sequence). The CDR3 is CSAFRGHGAKNIQYF. The CDR3 region has the DNA TGCAGTGCTTTTAGGGGGCACGGGGCCAAAAACATTCAGTACTTC.

The table lists this clonotype with a few counts. The chain employs TRBV5-1 and TRBJ2-7; 14 bases align to TRBD2. The V and J ends lost 2 bases and 5 bases, in that order; junction bases with no gene match: 6. The CDR3 sequence is 16 residues long. Germline CDR1 reads SGHRS; CDR2 reads YFSETQ. As DNA, the CDR3 is TGCGCCAGCAGCTTCACACCGGGACTAGCGGGAGACGAGCAGTACTTC. Protein sequence: CASSFTPGLAGDEQYF.

The chain recombines TRBV10-3 with TRBJ2-7, with D tentatively TRBD1 (6 bases). V was trimmed by 6 bases and J by 3 bases, leaving 15 bases between them. CDR1 is ENHRY, CDR2 SYGVKD, per germline. CDR3 size: 14 residues. CDR3 bases: TGTGCCATCAGAGCCAACGGACAGAGCTACGAGCAGTACGTC. Protein product: CAIRANGQSYEQYV.

This clonotype was observed at least ten times. The chain uses TRBV19 and TRBJ2-5, with TRBD2 matching 7 bases. After removal of 4 bases from V and 3 bases from J, the junction contained 2 bases not matched to a gene. CDR1 LNHDA and CDR2 SQIVND come from the germline V gene (reference sequence). CDR3 length equals 13 residues. The CDR3, as DNA: TGTGCCAGTAGTACTCTAGCGGAAGAGACCCAGTACTTC. Translated: CASSTLAEETQYF.

This clonotype was seen more than once but under ten times. This chain uses TRBV5-5 with TRBJ1-5, with 7 nucleotides matching TRBD1. CDR1 is SGHKS and CDR2 is YYEKEE in the germline V gene (reference sequence). V lost 2 bases to trimming and J lost 7 bases; unmatched junction nucleotides: 15. This CDR3 region has 17 residues. CDR3 DNA sequence: TGTGCCAGCAGCTTCAGAACAGGGGATCCTGGACGGCAGCCCCAGCATTTT. Translating gives CASSFRTGDPGRQPQHF. The complete variable domain, with remaining parts taken from reference TRBV5-5 and TRBJ1-5, reads DAGVTQSPTHLIKTRGQQVTLRCSPISGHKSVSWYQQVLGQGPQFIFQYYEKEERGRGNFPDRFSARQFPNYSSELNVNALLLGDSALYLCASSFRTGDPGRQPQHFGDGTRLSIL.

Ten or more counts support this clonotype. The chain carries TRBV12-3 or TRBV12-4 and TRBJ2-1; no clear D gene. V shed 7 bases and J shed 5 bases, with 12 bases lying between them. This CDR3 has 13 residues. CDR3 nucleotide sequence: TGTGCCAGCACCCAGGAGTGGAACAATGAGCAGTTCTTC. It is translated as CASTQEWNNEQFF.

This clonotype has ten or more counts. This chain links TRBV5-1 with TRBJ2-2; 7 nucleotides match TRBD2. The CDR3 loop spans 16 amino acids. Trimming cost V 7 bases and J 3 bases; bases outside gene matches: 12. Germline loops: CDR1 SGHRS, CDR2 YFSETQ. The CDR3 DNA is TGCGCCAGCCTCCGGGGCGGGAGTCTGGACACCGGGGAGCTGTTTTTT. It encodes CASLRGGSLDTGELFF.

In this sample, this clonotype turned up many times. The gene calls are TRBV12-3 or TRBV12-4 and TRBJ2-2; tentative D call: TRBD2 (7 bases). The CDR3 covers 15 residues. V dropped 5 bases and J dropped 4 bases, with 14 bases sitting between them. The CDR3 nucleotides read TGTGCCAGCAGTGGGGGGGCAGTCAGCACCGGGGAGCTGTTTTTT. Residues: CASSGGAVSTGELFF.

This clonotype was recorded a few times. The chain is built from TRBV15 and TRBJ1-5; D remains unclear. From germline, CDR1 is LNHNV and CDR2 YYDKDF (reference sequence). This CDR3 region has 14 residues. Trimming stripped 0 bases from V and 3 bases from J, with 6 bases between. The CDR3 reads CATSRDRFNQPQHF. CDR3 DNA sequence: TGTGCCACCAGCAGAGACAGGTTCAATCAGCCCCAGCATTTT.

The chain combines TRBV15 with TRBJ2-1; the D is unclear. The germline V gene has CDR1 LNHNV and CDR2 YYDKDF (reference sequence). Trimming pared 5 bases from V and 0 bases from J, leaving 11 bases between. CDR3 size: 15 residues. The CDR3 region has the DNA TGTGCCACCAGCCCTTCGGGCTTCTCCTACAATGAGCAGTTCTTC. This codes for CATSPSGFSYNEQFF. Based on the CDR3 plus reference TRBV15 and TRBJ2-1, the full variable domain is DAMVIQNPRYQVTQFGKPVTLSCSQTLNHNVMYWYQQKSSQAPKLLFHYYDKDFNNEADTPDNFQSRRPNTSFCFLDIRSPGLGDTAMYLCATSPSGFSYNEQFFGPGTRLTVL.

This clonotype was seen a few times. This chain uses TRBV27 with TRBJ2-6; D not certain. The germline gives CDR1 MNHEY, CDR2 SMNVEV (reference sequence). Trimming removed 5 bases at V and 2 bases at J, with 10 bases between. The CDR3 totals 15 residues. DNA of the CDR3: TGTGCCAGCAGTATCTACAGAGCTGGGGCCAACGTCCTGACTTTC. It specifies CASSIYRAGANVLTF.

This clonotype occurred many times. The CDR3 sequence: CASSFRTGAGETQYF. Here the CDR3 DNA reads TGTGCCAGCAGTTTCCGGACAGGGGCCGGCGAGACGCAGTATTTT. This sequence joins TRBV12-3 or TRBV12-4 and TRBJ2-3; 9 nucleotides agree with TRBD1. After removal of 3 bases from V and 9 bases from J, the junction contained 10 bases not matched to a gene. The CDR3 has 15 amino acids.

This clonotype was observed many times. The chain is built from TRBV12-3 or TRBV12-4 and TRBJ2-1, with D unclear. Trimming took 2 bases from V and 4 from J, leaving 6 bases between them. The CDR3 consists of 13 residues. This CDR3 is CASSLISYNEQFF. CDR3 DNA: TGTGCCAGCAGTTTAATCAGTTACAATGAGCAGTTCTTC.

In this sample, this clonotype turned up many times. The rearrangement uses TRBV4-3 and TRBJ2-1; 9 nucleotides line up with TRBD2. The CDR3 is 18 residues long. Looked up from germline, CDR1 is LGHNA and CDR2 is YSLEER. V lost 0 bases, J lost 2 bases, and 8 bases stayed unmatched. The CDR3 nucleotides are TGCGCCAGCAGCCAAGATGGGCCGGGACTAGCAACCTACAATGAGCAGTTCTTC. This sequence encodes CASSQDGPGLATYNEQFF.

The table lists this clonotype with many counts. The genes are TRBV20-1 and TRBJ2-5, with D maybe TRBD2 (5 bases). The germline V gene has CDR1 DFQATT and CDR2 SNEGSKA (reference sequence). The ends were cut back, 1 base at V and 5 bases at J, with 17 bases in the middle. This CDR3 has 15 residues. DNA of the CDR3: TGCAGTGCTAGAGTCGAGAGGCTGCGGGTCGAGACCCAGTACTTC. Its protein product is CSARVERLRVETQYF.

The V call is TRBV2, the J call TRBJ2-7, with unresolved D. The germline gives CDR1 SNHLY, CDR2 FYNNEI. The CDR3 totals 12 residues. Trimming took 7 bases from V and 0 from J, leaving 7 bases between them. CDR3 amino acids: CASNTNSYEQYF. The CDR3, as DNA: TGTGCCAGCAATACAAACTCCTACGAGCAGTACTTC.

The table lists this clonotype with many counts. The chain is built from TRBV29-1 and TRBJ1-2; no clear D. With 1 base removed from V and 8 bases from J, the gap between germline ends came to 8 bases. Per the germline V gene, CDR1 is SQVTM and CDR2 is ANQGSEA. This CDR3 has 11 amino acids. The CDR3 DNA reads TGCAGCGTTGAAGGTCGTGGGGGCTACACCTTC. Its protein is CSVEGRGGYTF.

This clonotype was seen a few times. The chain uses TRBV5-1 and TRBJ1-1, with D maybe TRBD1 (6 bases). V shed 1 base and J shed 10 bases, with 23 bases lying between them. The CDR3 covers 16 residues. Germline lookup yields CDR1 SGHRS and CDR2 YFSETQ. The CDR3 reads CASSLSGVDRWGRAFF. CDR3 coding DNA: TGCGCCAGCAGCTTGAGTGGGGTTGACAGGTGGGGTAGAGCTTTCTTT.

The sample holds many counts of this clonotype. The J gene is TRBJ2-2, the V gene TRBV11-3, with TRBD2 matching 7 bases. The CDR3 runs 15 residues. Per the germline V gene, CDR1 is SGHNT and CDR2 is YENEEA. J lost 3 bases, V lost 0 bases, and 1 base had no gene match. The CDR3 coding sequence is TGTGCCAGCAGCTTAGAGCGGGGGTACACCGGGGAGCTGTTTTTT. It yields the protein CASSLERGYTGELFF.

Ten or more counts support this clonotype. The chain employs TRBV5-5 and TRBJ2-7; maybe TRBD1 (6 bases). The V end was cut by 4 bases, the J end by 2 bases, with 7 bases between. This CDR3 region has 12 residues. CDR1 and CDR2 from the germline V gene are SGHKS and YYEKEE (reference sequence). DNA of the CDR3: TGTGCCAGCAGCGGACAGCCCTACGAGCAGTACGTC. It encodes CASSGQPYEQYV.

This clonotype has at least ten counts. The rearrangement joins TRBV7-2 to TRBJ2-7; 7 bases map to TRBD1. Germline CDR1 SGHTA, CDR2 FQGNSA. Trimming at V came to 0 bases and at J to 3 bases, leaving 5 bases not matched to a gene. The CDR3 runs to 15 residues. The CDR3 is CASSLAGTASYEQYF. The CDR3 coding sequence is TGTGCCAGCAGCTTAGCAGGGACAGCGAGCTACGAGCAGTACTTC. The complete variable domain, with remaining parts taken from reference TRBV7-2 and TRBJ2-7, reads GAGVSQSPSNKVTEKGKDVELRCDPISGHTALYWYRQSLGQGLEFLIYFQGNSAPDKSGLPSDRFSAERTGGSVSTLTIQRTQQEDSAVYLCASSLAGTASYEQYFGPGTRLTVT.

The genes are TRBV5-1 and TRBJ1-4; the D gene is possibly TRBD1 (6 bases). Germline assignment: CDR1 SGHRS and CDR2 YFSETQ. This CDR3 has 13 residues. V gave up 2 bases and J gave up 4 bases, with 6 bases separating them. The CDR3 DNA reads as TGCGCCAGCAGCTTCAGGGGTAATGAAAAACTGTTTTTT. Encoded protein: CASSFRGNEKLFF.

This clonotype was seen ten or more times. The V call is TRBV29-1, the J call TRBJ2-7; D might be TRBD1 (7 bases). The CDR3 loop spans 16 amino acids. Looked up from germline, CDR1 is SQVTM and CDR2 is ANQGSEA. V was cut by 5 bases and J by 5 bases, with 25 bases left in between. Here the CDR3 reads CSVPNLGGTATNEQYF. The CDR3 region has the DNA TGCAGCGTTCCCAATCTCGGCGGGACAGCGACGAACGAGCAGTACTTC.

As regards this clonotype: A read error may explain this, as a much larger clone is one base away. The chain joins TRBV5-1 to TRBJ2-1; D call uncertain. This CDR3 is 15 amino acids long. Germline lookup yields CDR1 SGHRS and CDR2 YFSETQ. The CDR3 spells CASSLEKHNDNERFF. The CDR3 DNA follows: TGCGCCAGCAGCTTGGAGAAGCACAACGACAATGAGCGGTTCTTC.

V gene TRBV30 combines with J gene TRBJ2-7; 7 bases fit TRBD2. J lost 3 bases, V lost 3 bases, and 5 bases had no gene match. The CDR3 is made up of 13 amino acids. Germline CDR1 and CDR2: GTSNPN and SVGIG (reference sequence). DNA of the CDR3: TGTGCCTGGAGAGGCGGGAGTATCTACGAGCAGTACTTC. Its translation: CAWRGGSIYEQYF.